These 20 T cell receptor beta chains came from one sample sequenced in a study of shared clonotypes between healthy human individuals. Profiled with immunoSEQ multiplex PCR; TCRdb holds only in-frame clones, not every one. Among 850,000 to 1,200,000 clones, 60% to 80% were seen once, and the ten largest hold about 1.5%. Sequenced sample: memory CD4+ T cells sorted from blood. Subset denoted: CD45RA-negative fraction. The receptors stem from a man in his late teens or twenties in good health.

This rearrangement joins TRBV13 to TRBJ2-7, with TRBD2 as a possible D gene (6 bases). The CDR3 runs to 15 residues. The V and J ends lost 2 bases and 0 bases respectively, with 11 bases between them. Germline CDR1 and CDR2: PRHDT and FYEKMQ (reference sequence). This chain's CDR3 is CASSLRRGSSYEQYF. DNA for the CDR3: TGTGCCAGCAGCTTAAGGCGGGGAAGCTCCTACGAGCAGTACTTC.

The chain recombines TRBV18 with TRBJ2-3; no clear D gene. V lost 0 bases and J 4 bases, leaving 8 bases between the germline ends. This CDR3 has 14 amino acids. Germline-derived CDR1 and CDR2 are KGHSH and LQKENI. The CDR3 here is CASSPPFFADTQYF. The CDR3 DNA is TGTGCCAGCTCACCACCGTTTTTCGCAGATACGCAGTATTTT.

The chain employs TRBV19 and TRBJ1-6; no reliable D call. V lost 2 bases and J lost 4, with 15 bases in between. CDR1 is LNHDA and CDR2 is SQIVND in the germline V gene (reference sequence). There are 17 residues in the CDR3. CDR3 loop: CASSIQGIAAYNSPLHF. In DNA form, the CDR3 reads TGTGCCAGTAGTATACAAGGTATCGCAGCTTATAATTCACCCCTCCACTTT.

The chain has TRBV10-3 and TRBJ1-3; no reliable D call. From germline, CDR1 is ENHRY and CDR2 SYGVKD. Trimming pared 7 bases from V and 0 bases from J, leaving 10 bases between. The CDR3 extends over 14 amino acids. The DNA for the CDR3 is TGTGCCATCATGGGGTCGATCTCTGGAAACACCATATATTTT. It codes for CAIMGSISGNTIYF.

The chain recombines TRBV29-1 with TRBJ2-2; 9 bases are shared with TRBD1. V was pared by 6 bases and J by 2 bases, with 4 bases of the junction left unmatched. Looked up from germline, CDR1 is SQVTM and CDR2 is ANQGSEA. The CDR3 has 14 amino acids. The CDR3 reads CSVATGGNTGELFF. The CDR3 coding sequence is TGCAGCGTCGCAACAGGGGGCAACACCGGGGAGCTGTTTTTT.

For the CDR3, the DNA is TGTGCCAGTAGACGGACAGGGCCCGAGACCCAGTACTTC. It specifies CASRRTGPETQYF. The chain has TRBV19 and TRBJ2-5, with 8 positions matching TRBD1. This CDR3 has 13 residues. CDR1 is LNHDA, CDR2 SQIVND, per germline (reference sequence). Trimming at V came to 6 bases and at J to 5 bases, leaving 5 bases not matched to a gene.

This chain connects TRBV7-8 to TRBJ2-7, with 8 bases that match TRBD1. The CDR3 loop spans 14 amino acids. Germline CDR1 is SGHVS and CDR2 is FQNEAQ. Losses at the gene ends were 4 bases for V and 7 bases for J; bases not matched to a gene: 9. The CDR3 DNA reads as TGTGCCAGCAGCTCCGGACAGGGCCCTGGGGAGCAGTACTTC. Its translation: CASSSGQGPGEQYF.

This chain links TRBV6-5 with TRBJ2-5; D may match TRBD1 or TRBD2 (5 bases each). Germline-derived CDR1 and CDR2 are MNHEY and SVGAGI. V shed 4 bases and J shed 5 bases, with 17 bases lying between them. CDR3 length equals 15 residues. CDR3: CASSSLTQGEETQYF. CDR3 DNA: TGTGCCAGCAGTTCCCTAACTCAGGGAGAGGAGACCCAGTACTTC.

The chain is built from TRBV21-1 and TRBJ2-7; TRBD1 is the table's D call, not checked against the DNA. TRBV21-1 is a listed pseudogene. This CDR3 has 14 residues. CDR3 bases: TGTGCCAGCAGCAGCCGGGACAGGGGGAACGAGCAGTACTTC. It encodes CASSSRDRGNEQYF.

In this sample, this clone turned up once. The rearrangement links TRBV5-1 to TRBJ1-5; 7 nucleotides align to TRBD1. CDR3 size: 15 residues. CDR1 and CDR2 from the germline V gene are SGHRS and YFSETQ. J gave up 6 bases and V 0 bases, and 6 bases lay outside the gene matches. CDR3 in amino acids: CASSLAGTVGQPQHF. Written as DNA, the CDR3 is TGCGCCAGCAGCTTGGCCGGGACAGTTGGTCAGCCCCAGCATTTT.

This sequence joins TRBV7-9 and TRBJ1-2; no clear D. The CDR3 is made up of 14 amino acids. V gave up 1 base and J gave up 3 bases, with 9 bases separating them. CDR1 and CDR2 from the germline V gene are SEHNR and FQNEAQ (reference sequence). The CDR3, as DNA: TGTGCCAGCAGCTTAGAGGTAGAACACTATGGCTACACCTTC. Protein: CASSLEVEHYGYTF. Complete variable domain (other parts from reference TRBV7-9 and TRBJ1-2): DTGVSQNPRHKITKRGQNVTFRCDPISEHNRLYWYRQTLGQGPEFLTYFQNEAQLEKSRLLSDRFSAERPKGSFSTLEIQRTEQGDSAMYLCASSLEVEHYGYTFGSGTRLTVV.

The V call is TRBV6-5, the J call TRBJ1-2; 9 bases match TRBD1. The germline V gene has CDR1 MNHEY and CDR2 SVGAGI. With 5 bases clipped from V and 8 bases from J, the junction kept 9 bases outside the gene matches. The CDR3 spans 14 residues. The CDR3 coding sequence is TGTGCCAGCAGTACACCGGGACAGGGTAGGGGCTACACCTTC. Translated, it gives CASSTPGQGRGYTF.

This clone appeared a single time. The V gene is TRBV19, the J gene TRBJ2-5; 7 bases line up with TRBD1. The CDR3 contains 14 residues. Losses at the gene ends were 5 bases for V and 2 bases for J; bases not matched to a gene: 5. Germline V gene sequence: CDR1 LNHDA, CDR2 SQIVND (reference sequence). The CDR3 loop is CASSPTRGQETQYF. The CDR3 DNA reads TGTGCCAGTAGTCCAACCAGGGGGCAAGAGACCCAGTACTTC.

This clone was recorded a few times. This rearrangement joins TRBV6-1 to TRBJ2-7; D is unresolved. V dropped 2 bases and J dropped 0 bases, with 11 bases sitting between them. This CDR3 contains 15 residues. Looked up from germline, CDR1 is MNHNS and CDR2 is SASEGT. The DNA of the CDR3 is TGTGCCAGCAGTGAATCGAGTCCTAACTCCTACGAGCAGTACTTC. It yields the protein CASSESSPNSYEQYF.

This clone was counted at least ten times. The chain uses TRBV7-2 and TRBJ2-3; TRBD2 aligns across 8 bases. CDR1 SGHTA and CDR2 FQGNSA come from the germline V gene. This CDR3 has 15 amino acids. V shed 1 base, J shed 4 bases, and the junction held 4 bases outside the gene matches. The DNA for the CDR3 is TGTGCCAGCAGCTTAGGTTCGGGAGGGGCAGATACGCAGTATTTT. Translating gives CASSLGSGGADTQYF.

The chain is built from TRBV4-1 and TRBJ1-3; no firm D call. Germline V gene lookup returns CDR1 MGHRA and CDR2 YSYEKL. The length of the CDR3 is 18 residues. With 1 base removed from V and 2 bases from J, the gap between germline ends came to 18 bases. For the CDR3, the DNA is TGCGCCAGCAGCCAAGCCGACCGGGCCTCCATTCCTGGAAACACCATATATTTT. The encoded protein is CASSQADRASIPGNTIYF.

This CDR3 is CAWTQQGNTIYF. Here the CDR3 DNA reads TGTGCCTGGACCCAACAGGGAAACACCATATATTTT. The genes are TRBV30 and TRBJ1-3; no clear D. Germline V CDR1 and CDR2: GTSNPN, SVGIG (reference sequence). This CDR3 comprises 12 residues. V lost 4 bases, J lost 4 bases, and 8 bases lay in between.

The chain recombines TRBV11-2 with TRBJ2-7; D is unclear. V was clipped by 0 bases and J by 6 bases, with 9 bases between them. CDR3 length equals 13 residues. Germline V gives CDR1 SGHAT, CDR2 FQNNGV. The CDR3 loop reads CASSLDRLGEQYF. The CDR3 nucleotides are TGTGCCAGCAGCTTAGATCGGCTGGGCGAGCAGTACTTC.

The genes are TRBV5-1 and TRBJ2-2, with TRBD1 matching over 11 bases. CDR3 length: 15 residues. CDR1 is SGHRS, CDR2 YFSETQ, per germline. Germline trimming cut 7 bases from V and 3 bases from J; bases unmatched to any gene: 5. CDR3: CASGQGATYTGELFF. The CDR3 DNA follows: TGCGCCAGCGGACAGGGGGCTACGTACACCGGGGAGCTGTTTTTT.

V usage is TRBV9 and J usage is TRBJ2-5; 8 bases map to TRBD2. J gave up 2 bases and V 3 bases, and 6 bases lay outside the gene matches. CDR3 length equals 15 residues. The germline V gene has CDR1 SGDLS and CDR2 YYNGEE. CDR3 sequence (DNA): TGTGCCAGCAGCGCTCAGACTAGCGCTCAAGAGACCCAGTACTTC. This sequence encodes CASSAQTSAQETQYF. The full variable domain, in which reference TRBV9 and TRBJ2-5 provide the parts outside the CDR3, is DSGVTQTPKHLITATGQRVTLRCSPRSGDLSVYWYQQSLDQGLQFLIQYYNGEERAKGNILERFSAQQFPDLHSELNLSSLELGDSALYFCASSAQTSAQETQYFGPGTRLLVL.